The T cell receptor (beta chain) under discussion was sequenced for a study of graft-versus-host responses after intestinal transplantation. Across the whole study: Multivisceral, liver-intestinal, or isolated intestinal transplants were received by the recipients. The study gave all recipients anti-thymocyte globulin induction, then tacrolimus and steroids for roughly 3 years. Findings and limits, study-wide: Investigators detected GvH clones in recipient marrow, with some emerging earlier in ileum or blood. In patients with graft-donor T cell macrochimerism, allograft graft-versus-host to host-versus-graft clonal ratios were high.

With respect to this clone: Its cognate antigen is unknown. Within the sample, other DNA sequences also encode this same CDR3.

Method: immunoSEQ multiplex PCR; TCRdb's copy keeps in-frame clones and lacks some. The repertoire includes about 6,000 clones, around 74% of them detected once, and approximately 7% sits in the top ten. Once graft tissue had been processed, intraepithelial and lamina propria lymphocytes were released. The TCR originated in a human patient who received an intestinal transplant, so some T cells may come from the graft donor. The specimen was ileum tissue, collected just over 230 days after intestinal transplant.

The CDR3 sequence is CASSTDRVSNQPQHF. The DNA for the CDR3 is TGTGCCAGCAGCACGGACAGGGTCAGCAATCAGCCCCAGCATTTT. The chain joins TRBV7-8 to TRBJ1-5; TRBD1 aligns across 8 bases. The trim removed 5 bases at V and 1 base at J, leaving 4 bases unmatched. The CDR3 consists of 15 residues. The germline gives CDR1 SGHVS, CDR2 FQNEAQ.